These T cell receptor beta chains were read from a single sample in a study of T cell responses to AZD1222 COVID-19 vaccine. TCRdb keeps only in-frame clones here, not all; method: immunoSEQ multiplex PCR. Here the sample spans 200,000 or so clones, more than 75% being singletons. The sample consisted of peripheral blood, taken on day 0 of MenACWY control vaccination. These receptor sequences come from an adult in good health. CDR3s include the opening cysteine and the closing phenylalanine or tryptophan. D genes are given only for firm matches. Size tells how often a clone was seen (once, few, many) or the class of an expanded clone, and some rows leave it out.

TRBV19	TRBJ1-6	.	.	CASSPAGTYNSPLHF	TGTGCCAGTAGCCCTGCAGGGACCTATAATTCACCCCTCCACTTT
TRBV5-6	TRBJ1-2	once	.	CASSLGGRDGYTF	TGTGCCAGCAGCTTGGGGGGGCGGGACGGCTACACCTTC
TRBV9	TRBJ1-1	.	.	CASSRSGGNTEAFF	TGTGCCAGCTCTCGATCGGGGGGGAACACTGAAGCTTTCTTT
TRBV5-4	TRBJ2-3	once	.	CASSLAGRRTDTQYF	TGTGCCAGCAGCTTGGCGGGGCGCCGCACAGATACGCAGTATTTT
TRBV5-5	TRBJ1-1	.	.	CASSFSGDEAFF	TGTGCCAGCAGCTTCTCAGGGGATGAAGCTTTCTTT
TRBV19	TRBJ1-5	.	TRBD1	CASSKGTDYNQPQHF	TGTGCCAGTAGTAAAGGGACAGACTACAATCAGCCCCAGCATTTT
TRBV28	TRBJ1-5	.	.	CASSLGFGDSNQPQHF	TGTGCCAGCAGTTTAGGCTTTGGGGATAGCAATCAGCCCCAGCATTTT
TRBV3-1/TRBV3-2	TRBJ1-5	.	.	CASSQDLDSNQPQHF	TGTGCCAGCAGCCAAGATCTGGATAGCAATCAGCCCCAGCATTTT
TRBV11-1	TRBJ1-1	.	.	CASSLEGNTEAFF	TGTGCCAGCAGCTTAGAGGGGAACACTGAAGCTTTCTTT
TRBV7-8	TRBJ1-2	.	.	CASSSSGGNYGYTF	TGTGCCAGCAGCTCTTCCGGGGGGAACTATGGCTACACCTTC
TRBV25-1	TRBJ2-1	.	TRBD1	CASTQAGTGGNEQFF	TGTGCCAGCACACAGGCTGGGACAGGGGGCAATGAGCAGTTCTTC
TRBV28	TRBJ1-4	.	.	CASSFGQGRYEKLFF	TGTGCCAGCAGTTTCGGTCAGGGCCGTTATGAAAAACTGTTTTTT
TRBV11-3	TRBJ2-5	.	.	CASSLSPGIGETQYF	TGTGCCAGCAGCTTAAGTCCAGGGATTGGAGAGACCCAGTACTTC
TRBV28	TRBJ2-5	once	.	CASTWGSYQETQYF	TGTGCCAGCACATGGGGCTCGTACCAAGAGACCCAGTACTTC
TRBV11-2	TRBJ1-3	.	.	CASSLGEGNTIYF	TGTGCCAGCAGTTTGGGTGAAGGAAACACCATATATTTT
TRBV28	TRBJ1-6	.	.	CASSPPIQGIYNSPLHF	TGTGCCAGCAGTCCGCCAATACAGGGTATTTATAATTCACCCCTCCACTTT
TRBV7-9	TRBJ1-1	.	.	CASSSPSSTEAFF	TGTGCCAGCAGCTCCCCAAGTTCCACTGAAGCTTTCTTT
TRBV11-1	TRBJ2-1	.	TRBD2	CASSLLAGGPGNEQFF	TGTGCCAGCAGCTTACTAGCGGGGGGGCCGGGTAATGAGCAGTTCTTC
TRBV5-1	TRBJ1-3	once	TRBD1	CASSAFGTGDSGNTIYF	TGCGCCAGCAGCGCCTTCGGGACAGGGGACTCTGGAAACACCATATATTTT
TRBV28	TRBJ2-7	.	.	CASSPTGTSYEQYF	TGTGCCAGCAGTCCTACCGGGACTTCCTACGAGCAGTACTTC
TRBV6-5	TRBJ2-1	.	TRBD1	CASSPGQGAYNEQFF	TGTGCCAGCAGTCCGGGACAGGGTGCCTACAATGAGCAGTTCTTC
TRBV2	TRBJ1-5	.	.	CASSDRVSNQPQHF	TGTGCCAGCAGTGACAGGGTGAGCAATCAGCCCCAGCATTTT
TRBV5-1	TRBJ1-1	few	TRBD1	CASSLEQGWYTEAFF	TGCGCCAGCAGCTTGGAACAGGGGTGGTATACTGAAGCTTTCTTT
TRBV6-2/TRBV6-3	TRBJ1-6	.	TRBD1	CASSYIPGDSNSPLHF	TGTGCCAGCAGTTACATACCCGGGGACAGCAATTCACCCCTCCACTTT
TRBV7-9	TRBJ2-6	.	TRBD1	CASSLGQGAGANVLTF	TGTGCCAGCAGCTTAGGACAGGGAGCTGGGGCCAACGTCCTGACTTTC
TRBV28	TRBJ1-4	once	TRBD1	CASSGQGELFF	TGTGCCAGCAGTGGACAGGGAGAACTGTTTTTT
TRBV5-1	TRBJ2-7	few	TRBD2	CASSLGLAGGLSYEQYF	TGCGCCAGCAGCTTGGGTCTAGCGGGGGGCTTATCCTACGAGCAGTACTTC
TRBV19	TRBJ2-5	once	TRBD1	CASSIRSWDRGGETQYF	TGTGCCAGTAGTATAAGAAGTTGGGACAGGGGAGGCGAGACCCAGTACTTC
TRBV6-5	TRBJ2-7	.	TRBD2	CASSSVGAGALYEQYF	TGTGCCAGCAGTTCCGTGGGAGCGGGAGCCCTTTACGAGCAGTACTTC
TRBV6-1	TRBJ1-2	few	TRBD1	CASSELGQGSNGYTF	TGTGCCAGCAGTGAACTCGGACAGGGATCGAATGGCTACACCTTC
TRBV18	TRBJ2-7	.	.	CASSPDVEQYF	TGTGCCAGCTCACCGGACGTGGAGCAGTACTTC